The T cell receptor (beta chain) under discussion was sequenced for a study of identical twins (dated by TCRdb to 2016 to 2017). The study in broad terms: To test whether fetal clonotypes persist, the study used deep sequencing on TCR alpha and beta repertoires from monozygotic twins, unrelated adults of various ages, and cord blood. To rule out contamination, replicate twin experiments were performed at different times with different library preparation protocols. Study-wide conclusions, independent of this receptor: Fewer insertions were carried by abundant cord blood beta clonotypes; a weaker similar trend was observed in young adult naive repertoires, while no such trend was observed in memory repertoires. In beta out-of-frame sequences, excess twin sharing was weaker, because having fewer shared sequences lowered the signal-to-noise ratio. Zero-insertion analyses could be partly confounded by invariant T cells such as MAIT and iNKT, although diverse VJ usage argued against such confounding for most clonotypes. In monozygotic twins, recombination models systematically underestimated out-of-frame TCR alpha sharing, but the models matched the sharing seen between unrelated individuals. Conclusions relied on cross-sectional statistical analysis, since the same donors could not be followed over many years. Out-of-frame TCR alpha sequences shared between twins showed an excess of low generation-probability sequences compared with coincidental sharing between unrelated individuals.

Libraries were built with 5' RACE. Sequencing instrument: Illumina HiSeq 2000. A universal primer binding site was introduced by template switching, and a unique molecular identifier was present in the final cDNA, enabling accurate counting of TCR cDNA molecules. Specific primers in the conserved constant-segment region were used to synthesize first-strand cDNA for TCR alpha and beta chains. To control for contamination, each cDNA library was double barcoded with a SMART-Mk sample barcode plus Illumina barcodes. TruSeq adapter sequences, together with Illumina sample barcodes, were added in two successive PCR steps. The TCR alpha and beta cDNA libraries were sequenced on the Illumina HiSeq platform using custom primers. The paper's data handling went like this. MiGEC was used to process raw reads and extract unique molecular identifiers, and MiXCR was used to find CDR3 positions. Recombination models were inferred per individual with the repgenHMM and IGoR tools using an EM algorithm. The analysis of shared clonotypes was done with the tcR package in R, with sharing normalized by the product of cloneset sizes. To study raw recombination without the effects of thymic and clonal selection, out-of-frame nonproductive sequences were analyzed. TCRdb reworked the public reads: Q25 trimming with fastp, MiXCR clone assembly, productive beta chains retained. Rows matching on CDR3 protein sequence are summarized as one entry with the most common DNA and genes. What appears here as the V and J calls and clone size reflects TCRdb's work, not the paper's. Recorded for this sample are around 250,000 distinct CDR3 sequences; 9.5% to 15% of them occurred a single time. The ten largest clones represent 3.5% to 5% of the sample.

The junction shows trimming of 2 bases on V and 2 bases on J, and the gene matches do not reach 7 bases of it. The CDR3 numbers 16 residues from cysteine through phenylalanine. Of all the DNA, just the CDR3 is kept, 48 bases in frame from base 1. This clonotype was detected ten times or more. The target of this receptor is not known. No qualities accompany the bases; no much larger clone lies one base away. Every donor in the study was a healthy Caucasian. The twin cohort consisted of three pairs of female monozygotic twins, all aged roughly 18 to 29 years. Using Miltenyi CD45RO+ enrichment and human naive T-cell isolation kits, memory (CD45RO+) and naive T cells were isolated from PBMC. These sequences were also reported in another study, on yellow fever vaccine responses in identical twins. As the second publication notes: According to the authors, the vaccine-induced T cell response in identical twins seemed to be partly convergent and partly specific to each individual. In the study, vaccine-responding T cell clones were precisely tracked in identical twins.

The sequence derives from a woman aged 18 to 35 in good health. The V and J genes are TRBV12-3 or TRBV12-4 and TRBJ2-7; 9 junctional bases match TRBD1. The sample taken for sequencing was memory (CD45RO+) T cells sorted from blood. The cell subset or site label corresponds to: CD45RO+ enriched T cells. CDR3 loop: CASSLNAGQGPYEQYF. In nucleotides, the sequence is TGTGCCAGCAGTTTAAACGCGGGACAGGGACCCTACGAGCAGTACTTC.